This passage covers 6 T cell receptor beta chains from one sample sequenced in a study of blood T cell repertoires in COVID-19 (TCRdb year 2020). The protocol used for the library was the immunoSEQ multiplex PCR assay. TCRdb holds this immuneACCESS table with in-frame rearrangements only. Some clones are missing; in checked studies, unresolved V genes explain under half, and the rest has no known cause. The sample records approximately 57,000 clones, roughly 86% of which are singletons. The ten largest clones add up to over 7.5% of the sample. What was sequenced was peripheral blood. The origin of the receptors is a woman older than 75 with acute or convalescent COVID-19.

The chain joins TRBV11-3 to TRBJ2-6; D not certain. CDR1 SGHNT and CDR2 YENEEA come from the germline V gene. The CDR3 covers 14 residues. V gave up 5 bases and J gave up 1 base, with 6 bases separating them. CDR3 in amino acids: CASSPTSGANVLTF. DNA for the CDR3: TGTGCCAGCAGCCCTACGTCTGGGGCCAACGTCCTGACTTTC.

Comments on this clone: Relative to the germline gene, one junction end is altered; a read error may explain this. The CDR3, as DNA: TGTGCCAGCAGCGAAGACTCCGGGGGACCCTACGAGCAGTACTTC. This codes for CASSEDSGGPYEQYF. The rearrangement joins TRBV2 to TRBJ2-7; TRBD2 is a possible D gene (6 bases). Germline CDR1 and CDR2: SNHLY and FYNNEI. CDR3 length: 15 amino acids.

V is TRBV12-5 and J is TRBJ2-7; perhaps TRBD2 as D (6 bases). The germline V gene has CDR1 LGHNT and CDR2 FRNRAP. The germline V and J ends were trimmed by 0 bases and 4 bases, with 19 bases remaining between them. CDR3 size: 17 residues. The CDR3 loop reads CASGLVIAGPTIYEQYF. The CDR3 bases are TGTGCTAGTGGTTTGGTAATTGCGGGACCGACTATTTACGAGCAGTACTTC.

This clone appeared a single time. This chain links TRBV19 with TRBJ1-2, with a possible D match to TRBD1 (6 bases). The CDR3 extends over 15 amino acids. Germline V lookup: CDR1 LNHDA, CDR2 SQIVND (reference sequence). Trimming shortened V by 6 bases and J by 4 bases, and 18 bases separated the two germline ends. This CDR3 reads CASSRDTGQAYGYTF. The CDR3 DNA follows: TGTGCCAGTAGCCGAGACACAGGGCAGGCCTATGGCTACACCTTC.

The chain is built from TRBV20-1 and TRBJ1-3; unclear D gene. There are 15 residues in the CDR3. V was shortened by 3 bases and J by 0 bases, with 12 bases between the two germline ends. Germline-derived CDR1 and CDR2 are DFQATT and SNEGSKA (reference sequence). CDR3 coding DNA: TGCAGTGCTAGTTTCGGCGGGCTCTCTGGAAACACCATATATTTT. Translated: CSASFGGLSGNTIYF.

This rearrangement joins TRBV20-1 to TRBJ2-3; D ambiguous. V was shortened by 3 bases and J by 2 bases, with 9 bases between the two germline ends. The germline CDR1 and CDR2 sequences are DFQATT and SNEGSKA (reference sequence). This CDR3 spans 13 amino acids. In nucleotides, the CDR3 is TGCAGTGCTAGTTTCTTTTACACAGATACGCAGTATTTT. This codes for CSASFFYTDTQYF.